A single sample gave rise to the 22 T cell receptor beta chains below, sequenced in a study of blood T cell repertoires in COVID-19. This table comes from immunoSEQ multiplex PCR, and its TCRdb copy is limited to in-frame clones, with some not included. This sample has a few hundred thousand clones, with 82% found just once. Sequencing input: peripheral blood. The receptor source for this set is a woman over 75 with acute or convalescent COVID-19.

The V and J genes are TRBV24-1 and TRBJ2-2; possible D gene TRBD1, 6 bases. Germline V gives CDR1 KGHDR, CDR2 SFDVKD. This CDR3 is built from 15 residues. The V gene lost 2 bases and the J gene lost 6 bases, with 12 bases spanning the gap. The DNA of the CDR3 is TGTGCCACCAGTGATTCACAGGGTAGGGCCGGGGAGCTGTTTTTT. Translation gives CATSDSQGRAGELFF.

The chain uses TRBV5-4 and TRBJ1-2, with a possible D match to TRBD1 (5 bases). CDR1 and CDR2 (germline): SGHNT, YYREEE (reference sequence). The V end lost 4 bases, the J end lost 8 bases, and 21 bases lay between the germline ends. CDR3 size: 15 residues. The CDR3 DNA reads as TGTGCCAGCAGCCCCGAGGCTTCGGGGGGTCGGGGCTACACCTTC. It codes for CASSPEASGGRGYTF.

For the CDR3, the DNA is TGTGCCAGCAGCTCCCACGGGGGGGGGTCACCCCTCCACTTT. The encoded protein is CASSSHGGGSPLHF. J is TRBJ1-6 and V is TRBV7-9; D is possibly TRBD1 (5 bases). Germline values: CDR1 SEHNR, CDR2 FQNEAQ (reference sequence). Trimming stripped 4 bases from V and 10 bases from J, with 14 bases between. This CDR3 region has 14 residues.

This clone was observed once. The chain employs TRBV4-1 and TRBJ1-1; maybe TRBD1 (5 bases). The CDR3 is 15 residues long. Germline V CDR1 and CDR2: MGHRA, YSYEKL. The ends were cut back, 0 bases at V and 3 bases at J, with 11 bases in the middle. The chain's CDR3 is CASSQDRGVDTEAFF. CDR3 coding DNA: TGCGCCAGCAGCCAAGATCGGGGGGTTGACACTGAAGCTTTCTTT.

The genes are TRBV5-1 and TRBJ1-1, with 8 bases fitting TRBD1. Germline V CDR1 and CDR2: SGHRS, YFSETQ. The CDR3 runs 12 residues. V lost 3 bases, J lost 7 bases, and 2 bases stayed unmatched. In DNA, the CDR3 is TGCGCCAGCAGCTGGACAGGGAATGAAGCTTTCTTT. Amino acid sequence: CASSWTGNEAFF.

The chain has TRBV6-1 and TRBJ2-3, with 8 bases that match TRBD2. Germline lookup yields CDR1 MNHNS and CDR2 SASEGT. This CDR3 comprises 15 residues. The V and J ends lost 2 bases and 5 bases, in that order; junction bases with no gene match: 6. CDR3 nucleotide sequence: TGTGCCAGCAGTGAACTGGCGGGGGGCAGAGATACGCAGTATTTT. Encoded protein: CASSELAGGRDTQYF.

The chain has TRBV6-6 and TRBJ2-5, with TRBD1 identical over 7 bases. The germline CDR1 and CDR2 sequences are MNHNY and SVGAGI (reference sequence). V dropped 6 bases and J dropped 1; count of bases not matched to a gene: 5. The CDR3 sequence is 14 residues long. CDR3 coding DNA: TGTGCCAGCAGAAACAGGGGCTTCCAAGAGACCCAGTACTTC. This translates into CASRNRGFQETQYF.

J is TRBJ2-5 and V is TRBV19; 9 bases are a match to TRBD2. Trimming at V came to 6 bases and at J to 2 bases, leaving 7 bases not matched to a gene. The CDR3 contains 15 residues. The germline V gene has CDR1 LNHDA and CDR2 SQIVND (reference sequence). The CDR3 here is CASRGLAGLQETQYF. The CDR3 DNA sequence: TGTGCCAGTAGAGGCCTAGCGGGGCTGCAAGAGACCCAGTACTTC.

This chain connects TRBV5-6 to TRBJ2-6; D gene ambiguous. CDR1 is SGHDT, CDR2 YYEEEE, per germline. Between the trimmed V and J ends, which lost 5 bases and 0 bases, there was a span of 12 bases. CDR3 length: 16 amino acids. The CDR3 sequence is CASSYRLISGANVLTF. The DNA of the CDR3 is TGTGCCAGCAGTTATAGACTGATCTCTGGGGCCAACGTCCTGACTTTC.

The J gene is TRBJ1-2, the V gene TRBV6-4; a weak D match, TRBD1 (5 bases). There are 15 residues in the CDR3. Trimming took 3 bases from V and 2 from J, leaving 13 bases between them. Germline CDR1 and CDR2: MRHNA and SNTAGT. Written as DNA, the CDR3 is TGTGCCAGCAGTGAGTCCGACAGACCCAACTATGGCTACACCTTC. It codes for CASSESDRPNYGYTF.

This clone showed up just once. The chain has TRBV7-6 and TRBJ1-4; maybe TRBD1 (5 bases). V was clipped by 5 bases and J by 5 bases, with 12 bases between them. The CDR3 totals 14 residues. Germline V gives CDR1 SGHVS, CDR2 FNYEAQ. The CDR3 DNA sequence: TGTGCCAGCAGCCGGACGGGGGGAAATGAAAAACTGTTTTTT. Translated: CASSRTGGNEKLFF.

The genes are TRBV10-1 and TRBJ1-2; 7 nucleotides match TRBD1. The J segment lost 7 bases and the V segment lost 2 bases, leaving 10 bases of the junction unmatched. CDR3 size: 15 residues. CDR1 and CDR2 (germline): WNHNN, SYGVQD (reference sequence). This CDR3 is CASSELRQGLGGYTF. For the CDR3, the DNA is TGCGCCAGCAGTGAGCTACGACAGGGCCTGGGTGGCTACACCTTC.

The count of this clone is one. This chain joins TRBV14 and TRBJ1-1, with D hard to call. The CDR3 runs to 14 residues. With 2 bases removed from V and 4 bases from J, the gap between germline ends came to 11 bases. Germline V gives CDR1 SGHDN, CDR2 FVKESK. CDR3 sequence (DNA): TGTGCCAGCAGCCAATGGGTTGGCGGCACTGAAGCTTTCTTT. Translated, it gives CASSQWVGGTEAFF.

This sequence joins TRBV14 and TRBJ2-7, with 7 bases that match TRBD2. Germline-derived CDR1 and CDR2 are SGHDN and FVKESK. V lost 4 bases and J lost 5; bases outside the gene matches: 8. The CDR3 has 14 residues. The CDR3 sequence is CASSPGLGRDEQYF. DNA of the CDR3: TGTGCCAGCAGCCCCGGACTAGGAAGGGACGAGCAGTACTTC.

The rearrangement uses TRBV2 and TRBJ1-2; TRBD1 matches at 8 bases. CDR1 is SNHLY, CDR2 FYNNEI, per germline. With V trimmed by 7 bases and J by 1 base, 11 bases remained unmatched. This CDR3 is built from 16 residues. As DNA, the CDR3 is TGTGCCAGCATCGTCCCGGGGGACAGGAGTAACTATGGCTACACCTTC. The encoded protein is CASIVPGDRSNYGYTF.

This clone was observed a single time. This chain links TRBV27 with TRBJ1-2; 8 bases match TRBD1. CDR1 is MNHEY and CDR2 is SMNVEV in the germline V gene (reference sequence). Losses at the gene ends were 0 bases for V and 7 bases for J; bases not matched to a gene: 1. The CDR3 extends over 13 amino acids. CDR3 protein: CASSLSTGVGYTF. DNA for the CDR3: TGTGCCAGCAGTTTATCGACAGGGGTTGGCTACACCTTC.

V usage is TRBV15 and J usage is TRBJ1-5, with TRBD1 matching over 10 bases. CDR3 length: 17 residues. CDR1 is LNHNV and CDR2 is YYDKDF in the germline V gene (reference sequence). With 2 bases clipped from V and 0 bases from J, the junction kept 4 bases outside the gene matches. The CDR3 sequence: CATSRWDRGYSNQPQHF. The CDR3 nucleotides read TGTGCCACCAGCAGATGGGACAGGGGTTATAGCAATCAGCCCCAGCATTTT.

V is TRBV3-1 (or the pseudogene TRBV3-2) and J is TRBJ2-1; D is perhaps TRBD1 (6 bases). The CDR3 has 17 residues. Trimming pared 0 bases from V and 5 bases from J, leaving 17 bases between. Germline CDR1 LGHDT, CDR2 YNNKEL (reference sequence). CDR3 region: CASSQDLSRGPHNEQFF. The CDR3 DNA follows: TGTGCCAGCAGCCAAGATCTTAGCAGGGGCCCTCACAATGAGCAGTTCTTC.

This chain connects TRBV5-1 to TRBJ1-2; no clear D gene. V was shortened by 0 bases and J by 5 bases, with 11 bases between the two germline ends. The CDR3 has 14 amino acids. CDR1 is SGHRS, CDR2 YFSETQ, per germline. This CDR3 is CASSLGSTWYGYTF. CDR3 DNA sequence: TGCGCCAGCAGCTTGGGTAGCACTTGGTATGGCTACACCTTC.

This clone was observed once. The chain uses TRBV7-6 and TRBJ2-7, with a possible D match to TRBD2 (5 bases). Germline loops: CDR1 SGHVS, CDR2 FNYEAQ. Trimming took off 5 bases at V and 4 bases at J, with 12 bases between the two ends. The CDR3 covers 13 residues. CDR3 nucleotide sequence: TGTGCCAGCAGCCTGGACTCCACTTACGAGCAGTACTTC. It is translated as CASSLDSTYEQYF.

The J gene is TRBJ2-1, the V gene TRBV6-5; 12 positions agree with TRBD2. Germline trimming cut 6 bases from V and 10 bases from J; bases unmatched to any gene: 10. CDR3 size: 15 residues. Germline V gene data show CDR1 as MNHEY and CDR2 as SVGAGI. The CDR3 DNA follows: TGTGCCAGCAGACCGTCCGGGACTAGCGGGTCCGAGCAGTTCTTC. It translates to CASRPSGTSGSEQFF.

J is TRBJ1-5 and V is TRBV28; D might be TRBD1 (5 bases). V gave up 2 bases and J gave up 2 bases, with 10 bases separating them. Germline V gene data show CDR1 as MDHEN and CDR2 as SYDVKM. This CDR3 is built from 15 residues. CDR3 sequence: CASSLGGIGNQPQHF. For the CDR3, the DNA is TGTGCCAGCAGTTTAGGGGGGATCGGCAATCAGCCCCAGCATTTT.